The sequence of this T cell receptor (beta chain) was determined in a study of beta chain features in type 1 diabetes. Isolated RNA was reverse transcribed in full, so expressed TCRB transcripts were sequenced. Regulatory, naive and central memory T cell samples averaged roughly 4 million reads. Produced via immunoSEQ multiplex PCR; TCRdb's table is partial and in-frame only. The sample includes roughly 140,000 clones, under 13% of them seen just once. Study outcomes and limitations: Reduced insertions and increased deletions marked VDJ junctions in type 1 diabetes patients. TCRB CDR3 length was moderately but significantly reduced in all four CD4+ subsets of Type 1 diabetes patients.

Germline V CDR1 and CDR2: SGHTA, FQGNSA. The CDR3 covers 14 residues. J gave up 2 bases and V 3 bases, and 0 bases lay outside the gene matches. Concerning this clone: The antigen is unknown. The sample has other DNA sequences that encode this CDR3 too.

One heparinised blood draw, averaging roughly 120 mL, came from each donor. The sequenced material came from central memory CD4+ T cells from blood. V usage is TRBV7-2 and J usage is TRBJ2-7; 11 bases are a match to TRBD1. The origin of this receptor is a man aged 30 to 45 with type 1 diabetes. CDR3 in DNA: TGTGCCAGCAGCTTGGGACAGGGGGCCTACGAGCAGTACTTC. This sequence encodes CASSLGQGAYEQYF.